These 12 T cell receptor beta chains share one sample of origin, sequenced in a study of blood T cell repertoires in COVID-19. Sequenced by immunoSEQ multiplex PCR; TCRdb stores in-frame clones only, minus some. The table lists roughly 52,000 clones, 80% to 90% of them singletons. Input material: peripheral blood. The source is a human donor in a cohort sampled during active COVID-19.

The rearrangement joins TRBV19 to TRBJ2-2; D call uncertain. Germline loops: CDR1 LNHDA, CDR2 SQIVND (reference sequence). Deletions cut 2 bases from V and 7 bases from J, with 8 bases between. This CDR3 contains 13 residues. The CDR3 DNA reads as TGTGCCAGTAGTATAAATGAGATCGGGGAGCTGTTTTTT. Its translation is CASSINEIGELFF.

The CDR3 loop reads CASTWPGANVLTF. The CDR3 nucleotides are TGTGCCAGCACTTGGCCTGGGGCCAACGTCCTGACTTTC. J is TRBJ2-6 and V is TRBV11-2; no reliable D call. The CDR3 has 13 amino acids. Deletions cut 7 bases from V and 2 bases from J, with 6 bases between. Germline V CDR1 and CDR2: SGHAT, FQNNGV.

V and J are TRBV7-6 and TRBJ1-1; 8 nucleotides line up with TRBD1. V shed 5 bases, J shed 4 bases, and the junction held 12 bases outside the gene matches. The CDR3 covers 16 residues. Germline-derived CDR1 and CDR2 are SGHVS and FNYEAQ. CDR3 nucleotide sequence: TGTGCCAGCAGCCTTTTTATTCGGACAGGGCGCACTGAAGCTTTCTTT. This encodes CASSLFIRTGRTEAFF.

This chain links TRBV28 with TRBJ2-6, with a weak D call TRBD2 (5 bases). Per the germline V gene, CDR1 is MDHEN and CDR2 is SYDVKM. Trimming pared 5 bases from V and 3 bases from J, leaving 8 bases between. This CDR3 has 14 residues. The CDR3 bases are TGTGCCAGCAGTAGTGGAGGTGGGGCCAACGTCCTGACTTTC. It yields the protein CASSSGGGANVLTF.

The chain has TRBV3-1 (or the pseudogene TRBV3-2) and TRBJ2-2, with D possibly matching TRBD1 (5 bases). CDR3 length: 13 amino acids. V lost 2 bases to trimming and J lost 6 bases, with 7 bases between them. Germline V gene data show CDR1 as LGHDT and CDR2 as YNNKEL (reference sequence). The CDR3, as DNA: TGTGCCAGCAGCCAAAAAGGGGCCGGGGAGCTGTTTTTT. This encodes CASSQKGAGELFF.

The V and J genes are TRBV4-2 and TRBJ2-7; 13 bases agree with TRBD2. Per the germline V gene, CDR1 is LGHNA and CDR2 is YNFKEQ. CDR3 length: 15 amino acids. Trimming took 4 bases from V and 5 from J; bases not matched to a gene: 5. CDR3 DNA sequence: TGTGCCAGCAGCCTCGGACTAGCGGGGGACAACGAGCAGTACTTC. Protein: CASSLGLAGDNEQYF.

The V call is TRBV24-1, the J call TRBJ2-2; TRBD1 matches 7 bases. This CDR3 has 14 amino acids. Trimming cost V 6 bases and J 2 bases; bases outside gene matches: 2. Germline CDR1 is KGHDR and CDR2 is SFDVKD. The DNA of the CDR3 is TGTGCCACCAGTAGGGGGCTAAACACCGGGGAGCTGTTTTTT. Its translation is CATSRGLNTGELFF.

The chain carries TRBV18 and TRBJ2-1, with a possible D match to TRBD2 (5 bases). The CDR3 covers 13 residues. The germline CDR1 and CDR2 sequences are KGHSH and LQKENI. The V gene lost 3 bases and the J gene lost 8 bases, with 11 bases spanning the gap. The CDR3 nucleotides read TGTGCCAGCTCACCGCCTAGCAGTGATGAGCAGTTCTTC. Its translation: CASSPPSSDEQFF. Complete variable domain (other parts from reference TRBV18 and TRBJ2-1): NAGVMQNPRHLVRRRGQEARLRCSPMKGHSHVYWYRQLPEEGLKFMVYLQKENIIDESGMPKERFSAEFPKEGPSILRIQQVVRGDSAAYFCASSPPSSDEQFFGPGTRLTVL.

This clone has only a few counts. V is TRBV4-2 and J is TRBJ1-3; 10 positions match TRBD1. This CDR3 has 16 residues. Germline trimming cut 3 bases from V and 5 bases from J; bases unmatched to any gene: 7. Germline V gene sequence: CDR1 LGHNA, CDR2 YNFKEQ. CDR3 in amino acids: CASSQMGQGKRNTIYF. CDR3 sequence (DNA): TGTGCCAGCAGCCAGATGGGACAGGGGAAGAGAAACACCATATATTTT.

The rearrangement links TRBV7-9 to TRBJ1-1; 7 bases fit TRBD1. Looked up from germline, CDR1 is SEHNR and CDR2 is FQNEAQ (reference sequence). There are 13 residues in the CDR3. The trim removed 6 bases at V and 5 bases at J, leaving 6 bases unmatched. The CDR3, as DNA: TGTGCCAGCAGGCCAGGGGGTGGAACTGAAGCTTTCTTT. Translated, it gives CASRPGGGTEAFF.

The chain employs TRBV4-1 and TRBJ2-1; D gene ambiguous. The CDR3 length is 15 residues. The V end lost 4 bases, the J end lost 1 base, and 11 bases lay between the germline ends. From germline, CDR1 is MGHRA and CDR2 YSYEKL. The CDR3 nucleotides are TGCGCCAGCAGCCTAGCCGTTAAATCCTACAATGAGCAGTTCTTC. Encoded protein: CASSLAVKSYNEQFF.

The V gene is TRBV6-4, the J gene TRBJ2-3; 11 nucleotides align to TRBD2. The germline V gene encodes CDR1 MRHNA and CDR2 SNTAGT. The CDR3 spans 16 residues. J lost 5 bases, V lost 4 bases, and 8 bases had no gene match. This chain's CDR3 is CASSARLTSGVDTQYF. Here the CDR3 DNA reads TGTGCCAGCAGTGCCCGCCTGACTAGCGGGGTAGATACGCAGTATTTT.